The clone carrying this T cell receptor beta chain was observed at least ten times. Using a J-beta primer mix together with a sample-barcoded 5' primer, a second PCR was run for about 6 to 11 cycles. Paired-end reads containing CDR3 totaled no fewer than 2.5 million for each sample. Each CDR3 protein gets one entry after TCRdb re-called the 5' RACE reads with MiXCR. This sample yields about 570,000 distinct CDR3 sequences, of which approximately 25% are seen a single time; 18% belongs to the top ten. At least 5.5 micrograms of total RNA were extracted per sample. This CDR3 has 12 residues. Germline loops: CDR1 SQVTM, CDR2 ANQGSEA. The record originates from a study of blood T cells in healthy people across ages.

The sequence was obtained from a woman aged 65 to 85 in good health. The sequenced material came from blood. V and J are TRBV29-1 and TRBJ2-5; 8 nucleotides line up with TRBD2. The CDR3 region is CSKRGGQETQYF. CDR3 in DNA: TGCAGTAAACGGGGGGGGCAAGAGACCCAGTACTTC.